This is a list of T cell receptor beta chains from one sample in a study of T cells in Graves' hyperthyroidism and ophthalmopathy. MiXCR was run by TCRdb on the multiplex PCR reads, yielding one entry per CDR3 protein. The sample yields some 460,000 distinct CDR3 sequences, about a sixth seen once. The sequenced sample consisted of blood. These receptor sequences come from a woman between 18 and 29 years old with Graves' hyperthyroidism. Each CDR3 is given with its conserved first and last residue. The D gene is left open where the match is weak. Size values are once, few and many counts, or a class for expanded clones, and some rows have none.

many | TRBJ2-2 | TRBV5-1 | - | CASSFWIQGTGELFF | TGCGCCAGCAGCTTCTGGATACAGGGTACCGGGGAGCTGTTTTTT
many | TRBJ2-4 | TRBV5-8 | - | CASSSMPGQESRWAKNIQYF | TGTGCCAGCAGCTCCATGCCGGGACAAGAAAGCCGGTGGGCCAAAAACATTCAGTACTTC
few | TRBJ1-6 | TRBV18 | TRBD1 | CAGATGGYNSPLHF | TGTGCCGGCGCGACAGGGGGCTATAATTCACCCCTCCACTTT
- | TRBJ1-2 | TRBV6-1 | - | CASSSPTSSYGYTF | TGTGCCAGCAGTTCGCCAACTTCGAGCTATGGCTACACCTTC
- | TRBJ2-7 | TRBV12-3/TRBV12-4 | TRBD1 | CASSDRGDMVEQYF | TGTGCCAGCAGTGACAGGGGGGACATGGTTGAGCAGTACTTC
- | TRBJ2-7 | TRBV6-5 | TRBD2 | CASSYRGLAGGEQYF | TGTGCCAGCAGTTACCGGGGACTAGCGGGAGGCGAGCAGTACTTC
- | TRBJ2-5 | TRBV6-1 | - | CASSEADRAETQYF | TGTGCCAGCAGTGAAGCAGATAGAGCGGAGACCCAGTACTTC
- | TRBJ2-5 | TRBV12-5 | TRBD1 | CASGSGQGETQYF | TGTGCTAGTGGCTCCGGACAGGGGGAGACCCAGTACTTC
- | TRBJ2-2 | TRBV7-7 | - | CASSLETESTGELFF | TGTGCTAGCAGCTTAGAAACCGAGAGCACCGGGGAGCTGTTTTTT
- | TRBJ2-7 | TRBV10-2 | - | CASSAGSSYERYF | TGCGCCAGCAGTGCAGGGAGCTCCTACGAGCGGTACTTC
many | TRBJ1-2 | TRBV6-1 | - | CASISPKTNYGYTF | TGTGCCAGCATATCCCCTAAAACTAACTATGGCTACACCTTC
- | TRBJ2-7 | TRBV2 | TRBD1 | CASSLGPGQDYEQYF | TGTGCCAGCAGCTTAGGCCCGGGACAGGACTACGAGCAGTACTTC
- | TRBJ2-1 | TRBV12-3/TRBV12-4 | - | CASSFTGDEQFF | TGTGCCAGCAGTTTTACTGGCGATGAGCAGTTCTTC
many | TRBJ2-3 | TRBV12-5 | TRBD1 | CASGWGTDTDTQYF | TGTGCTAGTGGTTGGGGGACAGACACAGATACGCAGTATTTT